These 23 T cell receptor beta chains were sequenced from one sample in a study of T cell responses to AZD1222 COVID-19 vaccine (dated by TCRdb to the early 2020s). Receptor amplification or capture employed the immunoSEQ multiplex PCR assay. The clones in this table, taken by TCRdb from immuneACCESS, are in-frame only. Not every clone is retained; where verified, under half of the shortfall comes from an unresolved V gene, and the cause of the rest is unknown. This sample holds about 170,000 clones; approximately 88% were observed only once. In total, the top ten clones hold over 1% of the sample. The intended sense of this specimen's time point label: about 28 days (+/-7) after the second vaccine dose. The sequencing used peripheral blood, collected 28 days after the second AZD1222 dose. All receptors derive from an adult who received the AZD1222 COVID-19 vaccine.

V is TRBV6-1 and J is TRBJ2-1; TRBD2 aligns across 14 bases. CDR1 MNHNS and CDR2 SASEGT come from the germline V gene. With V trimmed by 4 bases and J by 7 bases, 12 bases remained unmatched. This CDR3 region has 18 residues. The CDR3 bases are TGTGCCAGCAGTGGGAAATCGACTAGCGGGGGGGCGAGGAATGAGCAGTTCTTC. Amino acid sequence: CASSGKSTSGGARNEQFF.

The chain is built from TRBV11-2 and TRBJ2-7, with D perhaps matching TRBD1 (6 bases). The CDR3 is 13 amino acids. CDR1 and CDR2 from the germline V gene are SGHAT and FQNNGV. Trimming stripped 2 bases from V and 5 bases from J, with 10 bases between. CDR3: CASSLTGWDEQYF. CDR3 in DNA: TGTGCCAGCAGCTTAACAGGGTGGGACGAGCAGTACTTC.

The chain couples TRBV18 to TRBJ1-5; tentatively, D is TRBD1 (6 bases). Trimming removed 4 bases at V and 12 bases at J, with 16 bases between. This CDR3 is built from 13 residues. Germline CDR1 is KGHSH and CDR2 is LQKENI. The CDR3 is CASSLSTGQYQHF. CDR3 DNA: TGTGCCAGCTCACTCTCCACGGGACAATACCAGCATTTT.

The J gene is TRBJ1-5, the V gene TRBV7-2; 7 bases fit TRBD1. There are 15 residues in the CDR3. Trimming took 5 bases from V and 3 from J; bases not matched to a gene: 7. In germline, CDR1 is SGHTA, CDR2 FQGNSA. The CDR3, as DNA: TGTGCCAGCAGCCTAACAGGGGTGAACAATCAGCCCCAGCATTTT. It codes for CASSLTGVNNQPQHF.

The chain links TRBV4-2 to TRBJ1-5; D gene ambiguous. Deletions cut 2 bases from V and 5 bases from J, with 7 bases between. The CDR3 runs 13 residues. Germline assignment: CDR1 LGHNA and CDR2 YNFKEQ. The CDR3 is CASSQQTDQPQHF. CDR3 coding DNA: TGTGCCAGCAGCCAACAAACGGATCAGCCCCAGCATTTT.

J is TRBJ2-7 and V is TRBV12-5, with D possibly called TRBD1 or TRBD2 (5 bases each). The CDR3 totals 16 residues. The V gene lost 2 bases and the J gene lost 6 bases, with 20 bases spanning the gap. Germline V lookup: CDR1 LGHNT, CDR2 FRNRAP. CDR3 protein: CASGLTVGTTLSEQYF. CDR3 DNA: TGTGCTAGTGGTTTGACGGTCGGGACGACATTATCCGAGCAGTACTTC.

The rearrangement links TRBV12-3 or TRBV12-4 to TRBJ2-7; D remains unclear. This CDR3 comprises 13 residues. Trimming stripped 3 bases from V and 2 bases from J, with 8 bases between. For the CDR3, the DNA is TGTGCCAGCAGTTTCGCAGGACCCTACGAGCAGTACTTC. Encoded protein: CASSFAGPYEQYF.

J is TRBJ2-2 and V is TRBV6-5, with no clear D. Trimming shortened V by 2 bases and J by 2 bases, and 12 bases separated the two germline ends. CDR3 length: 16 amino acids. Germline V gene lookup returns CDR1 MNHEY and CDR2 SVGAGI. The CDR3 spells CASSYAVTPNTGELFF. The CDR3, as DNA: TGTGCCAGCAGTTACGCGGTGACCCCTAACACCGGGGAGCTGTTTTTT.

The chain is built from TRBV6-4 and TRBJ2-6; D not certain. Germline CDR1 is MRHNA and CDR2 is SNTAGT. V was cut by 2 bases and J by 4 bases, with 6 bases left in between. CDR3 size: 14 residues. The CDR3 spells CASSDAAGANVLTF. CDR3 coding DNA: TGTGCCAGCAGTGACGCGGCAGGGGCCAACGTCCTGACTTTC.

The genes are TRBV7-8 and TRBJ1-5; no reliable D call. The CDR3 sequence is 13 residues long. CDR1 SGHVS and CDR2 FQNEAQ come from the germline V gene. Trimming pared 1 base from V and 4 bases from J, leaving 5 bases between. The CDR3 is CASSLERNQPQHF. DNA for the CDR3: TGTGCCAGCAGCTTAGAACGGAATCAGCCCCAGCATTTT.

CDR3 DNA sequence: TGTGCCAGCAGCCAAGGACCGAACACTGAAGCTTTCTTT. It yields the protein CASSQGPNTEAFF. The J gene is TRBJ1-1, the V gene TRBV3-1 (or the pseudogene TRBV3-2); D call uncertain. CDR1 and CDR2 (germline): LGHDT, YNNKEL (reference sequence). The CDR3 consists of 13 residues. The V end lost 1 base, the J end lost 1 base, and 4 bases lay between the germline ends.

The V call is TRBV7-2, the J call TRBJ2-7, with TRBD1 matching over 9 bases. Germline loops: CDR1 SGHTA, CDR2 FQGNSA. The CDR3 is 14 amino acids. J gave up 4 bases and V 3 bases, and 4 bases lay outside the gene matches. The CDR3 region is CASSFGTGWYEQYF. CDR3 DNA sequence: TGTGCCAGCAGCTTCGGGACAGGGTGGTACGAGCAGTACTTC.

In this sample, this clone turned up once. The chain carries TRBV18 and TRBJ1-2, with D possibly being TRBD1 (6 bases). V was cut by 3 bases and J by 4 bases, with 21 bases left in between. The CDR3 contains 17 residues. From germline, CDR1 is KGHSH and CDR2 LQKENI. The CDR3 DNA sequence: TGTGCCAGCTCACCCTCACCCTCGGCAGGGGAAGGCTATGGCTACACCTTC. Its translation is CASSPSPSAGEGYGYTF. Supplemented by reference TRBV18 and TRBJ1-2, the full variable domain reads NAGVMQNPRHLVRRRGQEARLRCSPMKGHSHVYWYRQLPEEGLKFMVYLQKENIIDESGMPKERFSAEFPKEGPSILRIQQVVRGDSAAYFCASSPSPSAGEGYGYTFGSGTRLTVV.

V is TRBV6-5 and J is TRBJ2-2; no clear D gene. The CDR3 consists of 14 residues. Trimming took 10 bases from V and 2 from J, leaving 14 bases between them. Germline CDR1 MNHEY, CDR2 SVGAGI. Here the CDR3 reads CATQGWGNTGELFF. CDR3 DNA sequence: TGTGCCACCCAAGGGTGGGGAAACACCGGGGAGCTGTTTTTT.

The rearrangement links TRBV9 to TRBJ2-5; D not resolved. Germline values: CDR1 SGDLS, CDR2 YYNGEE. Trimming left V 0 bases short and J 9 bases short, with 6 bases between. The CDR3 contains 11 residues. The CDR3 reads CASSVVRPQYF. CDR3 nucleotide sequence: TGTGCCAGCAGCGTAGTACGGCCCCAGTACTTC.

J is TRBJ1-2 and V is TRBV4-3; D is perhaps TRBD1 (6 bases). Trimming shortened V by 1 base and J by 4 bases, and 16 bases separated the two germline ends. Germline CDR1 and CDR2: LGHNA and YSLEER. The CDR3 spans 16 residues. The CDR3 sequence: CASSQGYRDRIYGYTF. CDR3 nucleotide sequence: TGCGCCAGCAGCCAAGGTTACAGGGATCGGATCTATGGCTACACCTTC.

A few counts support this clone. The rearrangement links TRBV18 to TRBJ1-1, with D maybe TRBD1 (5 bases). The CDR3 is 13 residues long. Germline CDR1 reads KGHSH; CDR2 reads LQKENI. The V and J ends lost 7 bases and 3 bases respectively, with 12 bases between them. The CDR3 sequence: CASLTEPYTEAFF. The CDR3 DNA is TGTGCCAGCTTGACAGAACCTTACACTGAAGCTTTCTTT.

This rearrangement joins TRBV13 to TRBJ1-6; tentative D call: TRBD1 (5 bases). The CDR3 has 15 residues. Germline CDR1 and CDR2: PRHDT and FYEKMQ (reference sequence). V was clipped by 3 bases and J by 4 bases, with 10 bases between them. CDR3 residues: CASSFGTVYNSPLHF. The CDR3 DNA is TGTGCCAGCAGCTTCGGGACGGTTTATAATTCACCCCTCCACTTT.

J is TRBJ1-2 and V is TRBV7-9; 8 positions agree with TRBD1. The CDR3 has 12 residues. J was trimmed by 14 bases and V by 6 bases; bases with no gene match: 11. Germline CDR1 is SEHNR and CDR2 is FQNEAQ (reference sequence). Written as DNA, the CDR3 is TGTGCCAGCAGTTACGGGACAGGCGGCCATACCTTC. The encoded protein is CASSYGTGGHTF.

The V and J genes are TRBV9 and TRBJ1-3; D unclear. There are 18 residues in the CDR3. Trimming took 0 bases from V and 3 from J, leaving 19 bases between them. Germline V gene sequence: CDR1 SGDLS, CDR2 YYNGEE. The CDR3: CASSVAASPQDFGNTIYF. Here the CDR3 DNA reads TGTGCCAGCAGCGTAGCGGCTTCTCCCCAGGATTTTGGAAACACCATATATTTT.

The chain combines TRBV15 with TRBJ1-2; D is possibly TRBD1 (5 bases). The CDR3 length is 16 residues. Trimming pared 0 bases from V and 4 bases from J, leaving 15 bases between. CDR1 and CDR2 (germline): LNHNV, YYDKDF (reference sequence). This chain's CDR3 is CATSRDSRGFGYGYTF. CDR3 nucleotide sequence: TGTGCCACCAGCAGAGATAGCCGGGGGTTCGGCTATGGCTACACCTTC.

The chain is built from TRBV24-1 and TRBJ1-2, with TRBD1 identical over 8 bases. Trimming removed 4 bases from V and 0 bases from J; junction bases left unmatched: 6. This CDR3 region has 16 residues. Germline CDR1 reads KGHDR; CDR2 reads SFDVKD. The CDR3 is CATSDSGTGTNYGYTF. Here the CDR3 DNA reads TGTGCCACCAGTGACTCCGGGACAGGAACTAACTATGGCTACACCTTC.

This clone was counted only a few times. J is TRBJ1-4 and V is TRBV5-5, with 8 bases identical to TRBD1. Losses at the gene ends were 3 bases for V and 7 bases for J; bases not matched to a gene: 11. The CDR3 loop spans 16 amino acids. The germline gives CDR1 SGHKS, CDR2 YYEKEE (reference sequence). The chain's CDR3 is CASSWGLQGEGEKLFF. The CDR3, as DNA: TGTGCCAGCAGCTGGGGGTTACAGGGGGAGGGTGAAAAACTGTTTTTT.